The following is a TCR beta chain sequence with its context. No cognate antigen has been identified for it. Base quality data are lacking; no much larger clone is found one base away. The library was made by the immunoSEQ multiplex PCR assay. Some 9.9 x 10^4 TCR templates per sample were assayed by the deep sequencing platform. Genomic DNA extracted from sorted T cells was used for TCRbeta CDR3 sequencing. The original methods were these. Clonal analysis of TCRbeta CDR3 data was done in the R programming language. Alloreactive CD4+ and CD8+ clones were defined by comparing unstimulated samples with post-reaction CFSE-low samples. Regulatory or non-regulatory origin of alloreactive CD4+ clones was assigned by matching sequences to the sorted unstimulated Treg and non-Treg repertoires. TCRdb limited this immuneACCESS table to in-frame rearrangements with V and J called. A share of clones is missing; checked studies link under half to unresolved V genes, and the rest is unexplained. The V and J calls and clone size come from that table; D and trimming were worked out from the DNA. Here the sample has 85,000 to 95,000 clones; over 85% occur a single time. Of the sample, 0.3% is held by the ten largest clones.

The V end gives up 5 bases and the J end 8 bases, leaving 5 bases in the junction not matched to a gene. The germline V gene (reference sequence) gives CDR1 as SEHNR and CDR2 as FQNEAQ. Counted from cysteine to phenylalanine, this CDR3 has 13 amino acids. The sequence is cut down to CDR3 DNA, 39 bases in frame from base 1. The sample belongs to a study of siplizumab effects on memory and regulatory T cells (dated by TCRdb to the late 2010s). The study in broad terms: The study looked at the effect of siplizumab, an anti-CD2 antibody, on alloreactive T-cell subsets in allogeneic mixed lymphocyte reactions made from human PBMCs. Study-wide conclusions, independent of this receptor: Among mappable alloreactive CD4+ clones, an average Treg-derived fraction of over 60% was observed with siplizumab, compared with 26.9% in control reactions. Roughly 80-95% of proliferating CD4+ or CD8+ clones could not be assigned a naive or memory phenotype. Because sequences at frequencies below about 10^-5 were poorly captured, only a minor fraction of alloreactive clones could be mapped back to unstimulated subsets. No functional confirmation was obtained for the suppressive function of proliferating Tregs from siplizumab cultures. Greater diversity appeared to be present in unstimulated naive T cells than in memory T cells, and a substantial contribution to the alloresponse seemed to be made by naive cells. Siplizumab significantly reduced the cumulative frequency of alloreactive sequences traceable to unstimulated CD4+ memory T cells.

TCRbeta CDR3 sequencing was performed on sorted unstimulated T cells and on proliferating T cells recovered from mixed lymphocyte reactions. Fresh whole blood from ten HLA-typed healthy donors was used as the source from which PBMCs were isolated. To map where alloreactive clones came from, unstimulated CD4+ non-regulatory T cells were FACS-sorted. The specimen was non-Treg CD4+ T cells sorted from blood. In the paper's terms, the cell subset or site label means: FACS-sorted unstimulated CD4+ non-regulatory T cells. This TCR was sampled from a human donor in good health. The rearranged segments are TRBV7-9 and TRBJ1-4; 7 bases in the middle match TRBD1. The nucleotide sequence reads as follows: TGTGCCAGCAGCCCCCGGACAGGAGAAAAACTGTTTTTT. This gives the protein CASSPRTGEKLFF.